Below are 21 T cell receptor beta chains sequenced from a single sample in a study of blood T cell repertoires in COVID-19. The method was immunoSEQ multiplex PCR; TCRdb's version includes in-frame clones alone and lacks a portion of them. The sample consists of about 17,000 clones, 85% to 90% of them appearing once. The sequenced material came from peripheral blood. These receptors came from a human donor with active COVID-19. The donor label of this sample is uncertain.

This clone was observed once. This chain joins TRBV27 and TRBJ2-2; 7 bases line up with TRBD2. The CDR3 has 14 amino acids. After removal of 4 bases from V and 6 bases from J, the junction contained 5 bases not matched to a gene. Germline V gene lookup returns CDR1 MNHEY and CDR2 SMNVEV (reference sequence). The CDR3 nucleotides are TGTGCCAGCAGTTACCAGGCGGGGGCCGGGGAGCTGTTTTTT. Encoded protein: CASSYQAGAGELFF.

V is TRBV5-1 and J is TRBJ1-2; 9 bases fit TRBD1. CDR3 size: 13 residues. Per the germline V gene, CDR1 is SGHRS and CDR2 is YFSETQ. The V and J ends lost 0 bases and 8 bases, in that order; junction bases with no gene match: 2. The CDR3 is CASSLDRGQGYTF. CDR3 nucleotides: TGCGCCAGCAGCTTGGACAGGGGGCAGGGCTACACCTTC.

J is TRBJ1-1 and V is TRBV7-2; 8 nucleotides line up with TRBD1. In germline, CDR1 is SGHTA, CDR2 FQGNSA. The CDR3 loop spans 13 amino acids. Trimming removed 5 bases from V and 5 bases from J; junction bases left unmatched: 4. The CDR3, as DNA: TGTGCCAGCAGCGCCCACAGGGGGACTGAAGCTTTCTTT. It yields the protein CASSAHRGTEAFF.

V gene TRBV7-3 combines with J gene TRBJ2-7, with D perhaps matching TRBD1 (5 bases). Germline CDR1 and CDR2: SGHTA and FQGTGA. With 1 base removed from V and 1 base from J, the gap between germline ends came to 11 bases. CDR3 size: 15 residues. DNA of the CDR3: TGTGCCAGCAGCTTAAATGGGGCCGGGTCCTACGAGCAGTACTTC. As protein: CASSLNGAGSYEQYF.

V usage is TRBV6-2 or TRBV6-3 and J usage is TRBJ2-7; TRBD2 might be the D (5 bases). From germline, CDR1 is MNHEY and CDR2 SVGEGT. The CDR3 has 14 amino acids. Trimming cost V 4 bases and J 3 bases, with 13 bases left between them. CDR3 nucleotide sequence: TGTGCCAGCAGTTCAAATCACCGGGGCTACGAGCAGTACTTC. Amino acid sequence: CASSSNHRGYEQYF.

The count of this clone is one. The chain combines TRBV9 with TRBJ2-3; 11 bases line up with TRBD2. Germline CDR1 reads SGDLS; CDR2 reads YYNGEE. V lost 3 bases to trimming and J lost 2 bases; unmatched junction nucleotides: 2. The CDR3 covers 15 residues. DNA for the CDR3: TGTGCCAGCAGCGAGGGACTAGCGGACACAGATACGCAGTATTTT. It is translated as CASSEGLADTDTQYF.

The CDR3 DNA sequence: TGTGCCACCAGGCGCCCTAATGAAAAACTGTTTTTT. Translated, it gives CATRRPNEKLFF. The chain has TRBV6-5 and TRBJ1-4; D gene unclear. The CDR3 sequence is 12 residues long. Germline V CDR1 and CDR2: MNHEY, SVGAGI. The V and J ends lost 10 bases and 3 bases respectively, with 9 bases between them.

The J gene is TRBJ2-3, the V gene TRBV5-8, with a weak D call TRBD1 (6 bases). Germline CDR1 reads SGHTS; CDR2 reads YDEGEE. The CDR3 has 16 residues. V lost 4 bases and J lost 2, with 17 bases in between. In nucleotides, the CDR3 is TGTGCCAGCAGCGAGGGACACCGACTAAACACAGATACGCAGTATTTT. Residues: CASSEGHRLNTDTQYF.

V gene TRBV27 combines with J gene TRBJ2-7, with 10 bases that match TRBD1. CDR3 length: 13 residues. Germline CDR1 is MNHEY and CDR2 is SMNVEV (reference sequence). After removal of 5 bases from V and 9 bases from J, the junction contained 7 bases not matched to a gene. The CDR3 loop reads CASSPGTGAAQYF. The CDR3 region has the DNA TGTGCCAGCAGTCCCGGGACAGGGGCTGCGCAGTACTTC.

This sequence joins TRBV20-1 and TRBJ1-2; D not certain. The CDR3 covers 14 residues. Trimming left V 3 bases short and J 0 bases short, with 11 bases between. Germline CDR1 is DFQATT and CDR2 is SNEGSKA (reference sequence). The CDR3 here is CSASVPITNYGYTF. The CDR3 DNA reads TGCAGTGCTAGTGTCCCTATAACTAACTATGGCTACACCTTC.

Turning to this clone: An end of the junction does not agree with germline; a read error may underlie this. The rearrangement joins TRBV18 to TRBJ1-1, with 9 bases matching TRBD1. Germline assignment: CDR1 KGHSH and CDR2 LQKENI. This CDR3 comprises 14 residues. CDR3 in amino acids: CASSPQGADTEAFF. As DNA, the CDR3 is TGTGCCAGCTCGCCACAGGGGGCGGACACTGAAGCTTTCTTT. The variable domain in full, with the rest retrieved from reference TRBV18 and TRBJ1-1, is NAGVMQNPRHLVRRRGQEARLRCSPMKGHSHVYWYRQLPEEGLKFMVYLQKENIIDESGMPKERFSAEFPKEGPSILRIQQVVRGDSAAYFCASSPQGADTEAFFGQGTRLTVV.

The chain is built from TRBV25-1 and TRBJ1-1; 8 bases map to TRBD1. Trimming at V came to 4 bases and at J to 4 bases, leaving 8 bases not matched to a gene. The length of the CDR3 is 15 residues. CDR1 is MGHDK and CDR2 is SYGVNS in the germline V gene. For the CDR3, the DNA is TGTGCCAGCAGTGTAGGTGGAACAGGGGGCACTGAAGCTTTCTTT. This gives the protein CASSVGGTGGTEAFF. The full variable domain, rest sourced from reference TRBV25-1 and TRBJ1-1, is EADIYQTPRYLVIGTGKKITLECSQTMGHDKMYWYQQDPGMELHLIHYSYGVNSTEKGDLSSESTVSRIRTEHFPLTLESARPSHTSQYLCASSVGGTGGTEAFFGQGTRLTVV.

This chain uses TRBV7-3 with TRBJ2-5; D may be TRBD2 (6 bases). V lost 2 bases to trimming and J lost 5 bases, with 12 bases between them. The CDR3 consists of 14 residues. Germline lookup yields CDR1 SGHTA and CDR2 FQGTGA. The CDR3 protein is CASSLGAGGETQYF. CDR3 bases: TGTGCCAGCAGCTTAGGGGCAGGAGGGGAGACCCAGTACTTC.

The CDR3 DNA sequence: TGTGCCAGCAGTTTGGGACAGTGGAGCCCGAACACTGAAGCTTTCTTT. This translates into CASSLGQWSPNTEAFF. The chain employs TRBV27 and TRBJ1-1; TRBD1 matches at 7 bases. V lost 3 bases and J lost 1; bases outside the gene matches: 8. The germline V gene has CDR1 MNHEY and CDR2 SMNVEV (reference sequence). The CDR3 runs 16 residues.

This chain connects TRBV27 to TRBJ1-1; 12 bases fit TRBD1. The ends lost 6 bases at V and 1 base at J; junction bases unmatched: 9. The CDR3 consists of 17 residues. Germline V gene data show CDR1 as MNHEY and CDR2 as SMNVEV (reference sequence). The CDR3 spells CASRAGTGGTKNTEAFF. CDR3 sequence (DNA): TGTGCCAGCAGGGCCGGGACAGGGGGCACAAAGAACACTGAAGCTTTCTTT.

V gene TRBV19 combines with J gene TRBJ2-3; D possibly corresponds to TRBD1 (6 bases). The CDR3 covers 16 residues. Germline V gene sequence: CDR1 LNHDA, CDR2 SQIVND (reference sequence). The V gene lost 5 bases and the J gene lost 0 bases, with 15 bases spanning the gap. The CDR3 loop reads CASSLGTLQSTDTQYF. Written as DNA, the CDR3 is TGTGCCAGTAGTCTTGGGACACTCCAAAGCACAGATACGCAGTATTTT.

The chain has TRBV9 and TRBJ1-6; 7 nucleotides line up with TRBD1. CDR1 and CDR2 (germline): SGDLS, YYNGEE. The CDR3 spans 14 residues. The V and J ends lost 3 bases and 10 bases, in that order; junction bases with no gene match: 7. CDR3 bases: TGTGCCAGCAGCGCCCGACAGGGTCAATCACCCCTCCACTTT. Encoded protein: CASSARQGQSPLHF. The entire variable domain, with the rest obtained from reference TRBV9 and TRBJ1-6, is as follows: DSGVTQTPKHLITATGQRVTLRCSPRSGDLSVYWYQQSLDQGLQFLIQYYNGEERAKGNILERFSAQQFPDLHSELNLSSLELGDSALYFCASSARQGQSPLHFGNGTRLTVT.

J is TRBJ1-3 and V is TRBV19; D unresolved. Germline V gene data show CDR1 as LNHDA and CDR2 as SQIVND (reference sequence). V was clipped by 3 bases and J by 4 bases, with 7 bases between them. This CDR3 comprises 13 residues. The CDR3 here is CASSISVGNTIYF. The DNA for the CDR3 is TGTGCCAGTAGTATTTCGGTGGGAAACACCATATATTTT.

The chain couples TRBV19 to TRBJ2-3, with TRBD2 matching over 9 bases. This CDR3 is 16 amino acids long. V lost 5 bases and J lost 4; bases outside the gene matches: 10. Germline V gene data show CDR1 as LNHDA and CDR2 as SQIVND (reference sequence). Written as DNA, the CDR3 is TGTGCCAGTAGTCCCTGGAGCAGCGGGGGGCCAGATACGCAGTATTTT. As protein: CASSPWSSGGPDTQYF.

V usage is TRBV11-2 and J usage is TRBJ1-6, with D hard to call. This CDR3 is built from 14 residues. V was clipped by 0 bases and J by 5 bases, with 5 bases between them. Per germline, CDR1 SGHAT and CDR2 FQNNGV. The CDR3 bases are TGTGCCAGCAGCTTAGACAGTGATAATTCACCCCTCCACTTT. Encoded protein: CASSLDSDNSPLHF.

The chain joins TRBV6-6 to TRBJ2-7; no clear D. The CDR3 length is 15 residues. Trimming removed 3 bases from V and 6 bases from J, with 18 bases in between. In germline, CDR1 is MNHNY, CDR2 SVGAGI (reference sequence). CDR3 bases: TGTGCCAGCAGTTATCTCCCACCCGGTTTTAGCGAGCAGTACTTC. This codes for CASSYLPPGFSEQYF.